These 7 T cell receptor beta chains share one sample of origin, sequenced in a study of cytomegalovirus exposure and HLA in healthy donors. It was with 60 Vbeta and 13 Jbeta primers that the PCR ran. This table comes from immunoSEQ multiplex PCR, and its TCRdb copy is limited to in-frame clones, with some not included. The sample yields 150,000 to 200,000 clones, 75% to 85% seen once. Source material: PBMCs. These receptors were collected from a woman between 18 and 30 years old in good health and CMV-seronegative.

The rearrangement joins TRBV28 to TRBJ2-3; D not certain. The length of the CDR3 is 14 residues. Deletions cut 6 bases from V and 0 bases from J, with 10 bases between. Germline values: CDR1 MDHEN, CDR2 SYDVKM. CDR3 in amino acids: CASRKLVSTDTQYF. The CDR3 DNA is TGTGCCAGCAGGAAGCTAGTTAGCACAGATACGCAGTATTTT.

This clone was found once. This chain uses TRBV25-1 with TRBJ2-7; 12 nucleotides match TRBD2. The germline gives CDR1 MGHDK, CDR2 SYGVNS. The CDR3 is made up of 17 amino acids. With V trimmed by 10 bases and J by 0 bases, 13 bases remained unmatched. The CDR3 protein is CATSLAGGPLGSYEQYF. CDR3 in DNA: TGTGCCACCTCGCTAGCGGGGGGGCCCTTAGGCTCCTACGAGCAGTACTTC.

The chain uses TRBV29-1 and TRBJ2-5; no clear D. V was clipped by 0 bases and J by 1 base, with 18 bases between them. This CDR3 is 17 amino acids long. The germline gives CDR1 SQVTM, CDR2 ANQGSEA. The chain's CDR3 is CSVEDLHEELAQETQYF. CDR3 in DNA: TGCAGCGTTGAAGATCTTCACGAGGAACTGGCCCAAGAGACCCAGTACTTC.

This chain connects TRBV10-3 to TRBJ1-1; tentatively, D is TRBD1 (6 bases). Germline values: CDR1 ENHRY, CDR2 SYGVKD. The CDR3 length is 17 residues. The V and J ends lost 3 bases and 1 base respectively, with 18 bases between them. CDR3 in amino acids: CAISDVGKGHENTEAFF. CDR3 nucleotides: TGTGCCATCAGTGATGTTGGGAAGGGACACGAGAACACTGAAGCTTTCTTT.

J is TRBJ1-5 and V is TRBV5-5; no definite D call. In germline, CDR1 is SGHKS, CDR2 YYEKEE (reference sequence). This CDR3 region has 15 residues. The ends were cut back, 4 bases at V and 3 bases at J, with 14 bases in the middle. The CDR3 DNA reads as TGTGCCAGCAGCACACAAACGGGGTTCAATCAGCCCCAGCATTTT. Translated: CASSTQTGFNQPQHF.

V gene TRBV19 combines with J gene TRBJ1-5; 10 nucleotides align to TRBD1. Germline CDR1 LNHDA, CDR2 SQIVND (reference sequence). The CDR3 has 14 residues. Germline trimming cut 4 bases from V and 4 bases from J; bases unmatched to any gene: 1. Here the CDR3 DNA reads TGTGCCAGTAGTAGGACAGGGGGGAATCAGCCCCAGCATTTT. Amino acid sequence: CASSRTGGNQPQHF.

V gene TRBV5-6 combines with J gene TRBJ1-4; D unclear. This CDR3 contains 11 residues. Trimming pared 4 bases from V and 6 bases from J, leaving 4 bases between. Germline CDR1 SGHDT, CDR2 YYEEEE. CDR3 protein: CASSRDEKLFF. In DNA, the CDR3 is TGTGCCAGCAGCCGCGATGAAAAACTGTTTTTT.